These 23 T cell receptor beta chains share one sample of origin, sequenced in a study of control samples from healthy donors and cancer patients. Profiling relied on immunoSEQ multiplex PCR, and the TCRdb table lists in-frame clones only, not all of them. The sample includes around 120,000 clones, 85% to 90% seen only once; the top ten take 1.1%. Sequenced material: PBMCs. All receptors come from a woman in her 50s with colorectal cancer.

V and J are TRBV19 and TRBJ2-7, with TRBD1 matching 7 bases. CDR3 size: 14 residues. The V segment lost 9 bases and the J segment 0 bases; nucleotides outside the gene matches: 8. Germline V gene sequence: CDR1 LNHDA, CDR2 SQIVND (reference sequence). CDR3 region: CASKDRESSYEQYF. The CDR3 nucleotides are TGTGCCAGCAAAGACAGGGAAAGCTCCTACGAGCAGTACTTC.

V is TRBV7-2 and J is TRBJ1-4; 9 bases map to TRBD1. The J segment lost 8 bases and the V segment lost 5 bases, leaving 12 bases of the junction unmatched. Germline assignment: CDR1 SGHTA and CDR2 FQGNSA. The length of the CDR3 is 16 residues. DNA of the CDR3: TGTGCCAGCAGCCGGGACAGGGCTCCCACGGGAGAAAAACTGTTTTTT. This encodes CASSRDRAPTGEKLFF.

This chain's CDR3 is CATSDSRRGRYEQYF. The CDR3 DNA reads TGTGCCACCAGTGACTCCCGGAGGGGAAGGTACGAGCAGTACTTC. The rearrangement joins TRBV24-1 to TRBJ2-7; the D gene is possibly TRBD2 (6 bases). Germline V CDR1 and CDR2: KGHDR, SFDVKD. Trimming pared 4 bases from V and 4 bases from J, leaving 16 bases between. CDR3 length: 15 amino acids.

V and J are TRBV4-1 and TRBJ2-3; D not resolved. Trimming shortened V by 0 bases and J by 4 bases, and 11 bases separated the two germline ends. Germline V lookup: CDR1 MGHRA, CDR2 YSYEKL. The CDR3 runs to 15 residues. The CDR3 coding sequence is TGCGCCAGCAGCCAAGATCCCGCAATCTCAGATACGCAGTATTTT. Amino acid sequence: CASSQDPAISDTQYF.

This clone was recorded once. This chain uses TRBV7-6 with TRBJ1-6; D uncertain. Deletions cut 0 bases from V and 8 bases from J, with 11 bases between. This CDR3 region has 15 residues. Germline-derived CDR1 and CDR2 are SGHVS and FNYEAQ. In nucleotides, the CDR3 is TGTGCCAGCAGCTTAGCAGGGAGCTGGGATTCACCCCTCCACTTT. Its translation: CASSLAGSWDSPLHF.

The V call is TRBV14, the J call TRBJ2-5; 10 bases fit TRBD1. The V and J ends lost 1 base and 5 bases, in that order; junction bases with no gene match: 7. The CDR3 is 16 residues long. Germline loops: CDR1 SGHDN, CDR2 FVKESK. The CDR3, as DNA: TGTGCCAGCAGCCAAGTCAGACAGGGGGCTGGGGAGACCCAGTACTTC. This sequence encodes CASSQVRQGAGETQYF.

The chain carries TRBV5-5 and TRBJ1-2; 7 nucleotides line up with TRBD1. The V gene end was trimmed by 4 bases and the J gene end by 5 bases; junction bases not matched to a gene: 17. The CDR3 contains 17 residues. From germline, CDR1 is SGHKS and CDR2 YYEKEE (reference sequence). The CDR3 DNA reads as TGTGCCAGCAGCCACGACAGGGTTTGGGTCCTCGGTTATGGCTACACCTTC. Its translation: CASSHDRVWVLGYGYTF.

The rearrangement links TRBV10-2 to TRBJ2-6; TRBD1 matches 8 bases. Looked up from germline, CDR1 is WSHSY and CDR2 is SAAADI. The V gene end was trimmed by 6 bases and the J gene end by 2 bases; junction bases not matched to a gene: 3. The CDR3 has 15 amino acids. The CDR3 is CASSQQGAGANVLTF. The CDR3 DNA follows: TGCGCCAGCAGCCAACAGGGGGCTGGGGCCAACGTCCTGACTTTC.

The V gene is TRBV2, the J gene TRBJ2-1; tentative D call: TRBD1 (5 bases). Germline-derived CDR1 and CDR2 are SNHLY and FYNNEI. This CDR3 spans 13 amino acids. V dropped 4 bases and J dropped 8 bases, with 12 bases sitting between them. The CDR3 coding sequence is TGTGCCAGCAGTGGCCGATGGGGCGATGAGCAGTTCTTC. Its translation: CASSGRWGDEQFF.

V usage is TRBV5-4 and J usage is TRBJ1-5; D is ambiguous. V was clipped by 0 bases and J by 7 bases, with 8 bases between them. The CDR3 consists of 13 residues. In germline, CDR1 is SGHNT, CDR2 YYREEE (reference sequence). The CDR3 DNA sequence: TGTGCCAGCAGCTTGGGCGGTGAGCAGCCCCAGCATTTT. This translates into CASSLGGEQPQHF.

The genes are TRBV5-1 and TRBJ1-6, with 9 bases fitting TRBD1. CDR1 and CDR2 from the germline V gene are SGHRS and YFSETQ. The CDR3 is made up of 17 amino acids. With V trimmed by 4 bases and J by 0 bases, 5 bases remained unmatched. The CDR3 sequence is CASSPGQGHSYNSPLHF. The CDR3 DNA reads as TGCGCCAGCAGCCCCGGACAGGGGCACTCCTATAATTCACCCCTCCACTTT.

The J gene is TRBJ1-2, the V gene TRBV6-5; no firm D call. Germline values: CDR1 MNHEY, CDR2 SVGAGI. Between the trimmed V and J ends, which lost 7 bases and 4 bases, there was a span of 13 bases. The CDR3 contains 13 residues. In DNA form, the CDR3 reads TGTGCCAGCACCCGAGGGAGTAGCTATGGCTACACCTTC. It codes for CASTRGSSYGYTF.

This clone occurred once. This chain links TRBV9 with TRBJ2-3, with D perhaps given as TRBD1 or TRBD2 (6 bases each). CDR3 length: 15 residues. The germline V gene encodes CDR1 SGDLS and CDR2 YYNGEE. V shed 4 bases and J shed 6 bases, with 18 bases lying between them. CDR3 sequence reads: CASSLSTGGMDTQYF. The CDR3 coding sequence is TGTGCCAGCAGCTTAAGCACCGGGGGCATGGATACGCAGTATTTT.

The chain recombines TRBV12-5 with TRBJ2-6; 9 bases match TRBD1. V lost 9 bases, J lost 2 bases, and 11 bases stayed unmatched. The germline V gene has CDR1 LGHNT and CDR2 FRNRAP. The CDR3 sequence is 17 residues long. The CDR3 bases are TGTGCTAGACCGCAAAGGGACAGGGAGGCTGGGGCCAACGTCCTGACTTTC. Its protein product is CARPQRDREAGANVLTF.

The genes are TRBV12-3 or TRBV12-4 and TRBJ1-1; D is unclear. V gave up 6 bases and J gave up 8 bases, with 7 bases separating them. This CDR3 is 10 amino acids long. CDR3 sequence (DNA): TGTGCCAGCAGCCCGGACGAAGCTTTCTTT. Translated, it gives CASSPDEAFF.

This clone is medium-sized. The CDR3 DNA follows: TGTGCCAGCAGTGAGGGGGCGCATCAGCCCCAGCATTTT. It is translated as CASSEGAHQPQHF. The V gene is TRBV6-1, the J gene TRBJ1-5, with a tentative D call TRBD1 (6 bases). Per the germline V gene, CDR1 is MNHNS and CDR2 is SASEGT. Trimming removed 3 bases at V and 5 bases at J, with 8 bases between. This CDR3 spans 13 amino acids.

Only one count was recorded for this clone. This rearrangement joins TRBV7-9 to TRBJ2-7; D ambiguous. The CDR3 sequence is 12 residues long. Germline CDR1 is SEHNR and CDR2 is FQNEAQ (reference sequence). V dropped 6 bases and J dropped 5 bases, with 11 bases sitting between them. For the CDR3, the DNA is TGTGCCAGCAGTGATTCAAAGGACGAGCAGTACTTC. It encodes CASSDSKDEQYF.

V is TRBV7-2 and J is TRBJ2-5; D is possibly TRBD2 (7 bases). The V end was cut by 3 bases, the J end by 1 base, with 15 bases between. CDR3 length: 16 amino acids. Germline-derived CDR1 and CDR2 are SGHTA and FQGNSA. The CDR3, as DNA: TGTGCCAGCAGCTTTGGGGGGGGCGGGCCCCAAGAGACCCAGTACTTC. Amino acid sequence: CASSFGGGGPQETQYF.

V usage is TRBV6-6 and J usage is TRBJ1-4; TRBD1 is a possible D gene (6 bases). The length of the CDR3 is 14 residues. Germline values: CDR1 MNHNY, CDR2 SVGAGI (reference sequence). Between the trimmed V and J ends, which lost 2 bases and 7 bases, there was a span of 11 bases. The CDR3: CASSYDRRVEKLFF. The CDR3 DNA follows: TGTGCCAGCAGTTACGACAGGAGAGTTGAAAAACTGTTTTTT.

V usage is TRBV7-8 and J usage is TRBJ1-4; D is perhaps TRBD1 (6 bases). The V and J ends lost 4 bases and 8 bases respectively, with 20 bases between them. There are 16 residues in the CDR3. Germline CDR1 SGHVS, CDR2 FQNEAQ. This CDR3 reads CASSSAGGGAVEKLFF. CDR3 DNA sequence: TGTGCCAGCAGCTCCGCGGGAGGGGGAGCGGTAGAAAAACTGTTTTTT.

The chain couples TRBV9 to TRBJ1-1, with D possibly matching TRBD1 (6 bases). The CDR3 spans 15 residues. The V and J ends lost 3 bases and 7 bases respectively, with 19 bases between them. CDR1 SGDLS and CDR2 YYNGEE come from the germline V gene. CDR3 in DNA: TGTGCCAGCAGCGCACAGGGCGCGGGGGCCGGTGAAGCTTTCTTT. Its translation is CASSAQGAGAGEAFF.

This chain uses TRBV11-2 with TRBJ2-4; 7 bases agree with TRBD2. V was pared by 1 base and J by 0 bases, with 3 bases of the junction left unmatched. Germline V gene data show CDR1 as SGHAT and CDR2 as FQNNGV. The CDR3 covers 16 residues. In DNA, the CDR3 is TGTGCCAGCAGCTTAGGGCGGGAGACAGCCAAAAACATTCAGTACTTC. Its translation: CASSLGRETAKNIQYF.

The rearrangement joins TRBV29-1 to TRBJ2-5; D remains ambiguous. With 2 bases removed from V and 5 bases from J, the gap between germline ends came to 15 bases. The CDR3 is made up of 14 amino acids. Germline CDR1 is SQVTM and CDR2 is ANQGSEA. CDR3 in DNA: TGCAGCGTTGAATCTTTCGGGTATTCGGAGACCCAGTACTTC. It yields the protein CSVESFGYSETQYF.